This entry describes one TCR beta chain. The specificity of this receptor is unknown. The sample holds no much larger clone one base away, and base qualities are not on file. This entry belongs to a study of vaccination effects on CD4 cells after COVID-19 (dated by TCRdb to 2021 to 2024). For the study in its entirety: To identify antigen-specific CD4+ T cell clonotypes by their expansion, the ViraFEST assay first stimulated PBMC with viral peptide pools and then applied TCR sequencing. In both COVID-19 convalescent patients and infection-naive vaccine recipients, the study compared SARS-CoV-2 spike-specific CD4+ TCR repertoires from before mRNA vaccination with those from after it. The full study included some 10 COVID-19 convalescent patients and several SARS-CoV-2-naive healthy vaccine recipients. Each participant got two doses of an mRNA SARS-CoV-2 vaccine, either BNT162b2 or mRNA-1273. Each well held 1.5 million to 2.5 million PBMC cultured in IMDM containing roughly 5% human AB serum, 8 to 10 IU/ml IL-2 and gentamicin, along with around 11 ug/ml peptides. The Oncomine TCR Beta short-read assay on an Illumina iSeq 100 was used to sequence cultures from other donors in the study. General conclusions and limits of the study: Only a small number of convalescent patients were included, and no early post-infection timepoints were available, which limited the study. Among healthy vaccine recipients, nearly all vaccine-induced clones were SARS-CoV-2 mono-reactive, and only 1 of 255 was cross-reactive with common cold coronaviruses. At late post-vaccination timepoints, both infection-induced and vaccine-induced clones showed marked clonal contraction, consistent with waning T cell responses.

After more than 9 days of culture, CD4+ T cells were isolated with the EasySep CD4+ T cell isolation kit. Negative nucleocapsid antibody results before and after vaccination confirmed that the healthy vaccine recipients had no prior SARS-CoV-2 infection. Half of the culture medium was replaced with fresh IL-2-containing medium on days 3 and 7. Each peptide stimulation condition was cultured in triplicate wells unless otherwise noted. Using Ficoll-Paque Plus gradient centrifugation, PBMC were separated from whole blood and then either used fresh or cryopreserved at -140C. The QIAamp micro DNA kit was used to extract genomic DNA from the cultured CD4+ T cells. Germline trimming amounts to 2 bases on V and 8 bases on J, with 5 as the count of junction bases outside the gene matches. From its cysteine to its phenylalanine, the CDR3 spans 15 amino acids. Only CDR3 DNA is held: 45 bases, read in frame from base 1. CDR1 and CDR2, per the germline V gene (reference sequence), are LGHDT and YNNKEL.

The library was obtained by the immunoSEQ multiplex PCR assay. DNA from the cultured and isolated CD4+ T cells underwent TCR beta CDR3 sequencing. As for how the authors treated the data: Non-productive TCR sequences were removed, reads were trimmed to the CDR3 region, and CDR3s of at least 7 amino acids were retained. The MANAFEST web app was used to pick out antigen-specific clonotypes by comparing their expansion in peptide wells with that in reference cultures. Positive clones required FDR<0.05 expansion versus reference and all other wells, odds ratio above 5, and frequency above 0.1% in two replicate wells. Clonotypes significantly expanded in SARS-CoV-2 spike wells and in at least one common cold coronavirus spike condition were defined as cross-reactive. CDR3 similarity was assessed by Levenshtein distance using the stringdist R package, and unrooted trees were constructed with ape in R 3.6.1. Entries here come from immuneACCESS through TCRdb and include only in-frame sequences with V and J called. Some clones fail to appear in such tables; in the studies checked, an unresolved V gene covers under half of the shortfall, and the cause of the remainder is unknown. V and J calls and clone size are those listed in that table; D and trimming were worked out from the DNA. The table for this sample lists around 35,000 clones; 65% to 75% of them were counted only once. The leading ten clones occupy over 2.5% of the sample.

This TCR came from a human donor who received a COVID-19 vaccine. Here the chain combines TRBV3-1 (or the pseudogene TRBV3-2) and TRBJ1-4, with 10 bases matching TRBD1. This material consisted of CD4+ T cells from PBMCs cultured without peptide, taken before COVID-19 vaccination. The sequenced DNA: TGTGCCAGCAGCCAACGACAGGGGGCAAGGGAAAAACTGTTTTTT. Its translation reads: CASSQRQGAREKLFF.